Below are 9 T cell receptor beta chains sequenced from a single sample in a study of Ad26.COV2.S vaccination and SARS-CoV-2 variants. Specified treatment: roughly 20 received Ad26.COV2.S at low or high dose, single or two shots; 5 received placebo; per-sample allocation not given. Sampling happened 63 days after the first vaccine or placebo injection. Profiled with immunoSEQ multiplex PCR; TCRdb holds only in-frame clones, not every one. The sample includes about 500,000 clones, 70% to 90% of them seen just once. This sample comprised peripheral blood, obtained in a trial of Ad26.COV2.S vaccine versus placebo. These receptors originate from a person between 18 and 65 years old who received the Ad26.COV2.S COVID-19 vaccine or a placebo.

The V call is TRBV24-1, the J call TRBJ1-5, with D hard to call. Germline V gene sequence: CDR1 KGHDR, CDR2 SFDVKD. The CDR3 spans 14 residues. The germline V and J ends were trimmed by 4 bases and 4 bases, with 10 bases remaining between them. The CDR3 loop is CATSEPGRNQPQHF. DNA for the CDR3: TGTGCCACCAGTGAACCGGGAAGAAATCAGCCCCAGCATTTT.

The chain recombines TRBV30 with TRBJ1-4; D is unresolved. The CDR3 has 15 amino acids. CDR1 and CDR2 (germline): GTSNPN, SVGIG (reference sequence). The V and J ends lost 3 bases and 3 bases respectively, with 14 bases between them. This CDR3 reads CAWSPHPLSNEKLFF. The CDR3 DNA reads as TGTGCCTGGAGCCCTCACCCTCTCTCTAATGAAAAACTGTTTTTT.

This sequence joins TRBV6-2 or TRBV6-3 and TRBJ1-2; D ambiguous. Per the germline V gene, CDR1 is MNHEY and CDR2 is SVGEGT. This CDR3 has 15 amino acids. Trimming removed 3 bases from V and 0 bases from J, with 11 bases in between. CDR3 bases: TGTGCCAGCAGTTATCCGGGCCCCGCTAACTATGGCTACACCTTC. Encoded protein: CASSYPGPANYGYTF.

This sequence joins TRBV12-3 or TRBV12-4 and TRBJ1-1; D remains ambiguous. Between the trimmed V and J ends, which lost 3 bases and 5 bases, there was a span of 10 bases. CDR3 length: 13 amino acids. CDR3 sequence reads: CASSFGQQTEAFF. DNA of the CDR3: TGTGCCAGCAGTTTTGGGCAGCAGACTGAAGCTTTCTTT.

V usage is TRBV18 and J usage is TRBJ2-1; no firm D call. With 6 bases removed from V and 8 bases from J, the gap between germline ends came to 5 bases. Germline CDR1 and CDR2: KGHSH and LQKENI. This CDR3 is 10 amino acids long. The CDR3 spells CASSPDEQFF. DNA for the CDR3: TGTGCCAGCTCGCCGGATGAGCAGTTCTTC.

This clone appeared a few times. The chain couples TRBV2 to TRBJ2-2; TRBD2 is a possible D gene (6 bases). The CDR3 consists of 13 residues. Trimming pared 4 bases from V and 6 bases from J, leaving 9 bases between. Germline CDR1 and CDR2: SNHLY and FYNNEI. The CDR3 nucleotides read TGTGCCAGCAGTGTGCGGGGCCCCGGGGAGCTGTTTTTT. Encoded protein: CASSVRGPGELFF.

This clone was recorded a few times. The gene calls are TRBV28 and TRBJ2-7; possible D gene TRBD1, 5 bases. The V gene lost 2 bases and the J gene lost 5 bases, with 19 bases spanning the gap. The CDR3 runs to 16 residues. Germline V gene lookup returns CDR1 MDHEN and CDR2 SYDVKM. DNA for the CDR3: TGTGCCAGCAGTTTAACCCTTCAGGGTGTACGCGACGAGCAGTACTTC. Its protein product is CASSLTLQGVRDEQYF.

The chain combines TRBV5-1 with TRBJ1-2; D is possibly TRBD1 (5 bases). The germline V and J ends were trimmed by 0 bases and 3 bases, with 12 bases remaining between them. The germline V gene has CDR1 SGHRS and CDR2 YFSETQ. CDR3 length: 15 residues. CDR3 DNA: TGCGCCAGCAGCTTGGAGGAGGGGACCTACTATGGCTACACCTTC. Its protein is CASSLEEGTYYGYTF.

V and J are TRBV7-2 and TRBJ1-4, with 7 bases fitting TRBD1. Germline assignment: CDR1 SGHTA and CDR2 FQGNSA. The ends lost 5 bases at V and 1 base at J; junction bases unmatched: 4. This CDR3 spans 15 amino acids. The CDR3 coding sequence is TGTGCCAGCAGCCCCGACAGGGAAACTAATGAAAAACTGTTTTTT. Translation: CASSPDRETNEKLFF.